This entry features one T cell receptor beta chain sequence. The target antigen is unknown. The data derive from a study of T cells in localized non-small cell lung cancer. Study-wide results and limits: Highest T cell clonality was seen in uninvolved adjacent lung, surpassing that measured in tumor. The study sequenced only one region of the tumor. As a result, intratumor heterogeneity could not be excluded and remains possible. A denser population of T cells in blood accompanied longer overall survival. In adjacent lung, a median roughly 53 of the top 100 tumor clones were found.

Assay: immunoSEQ multiplex PCR; the TCRdb copy retains only in-frame clones and omits some. The sample holds roughly 34,000 clones, around 84% seen once. CDR3 size: 17 residues. J lost 0 bases, V lost 3 bases, and 5 bases had no gene match. Germline CDR1 and CDR2: KGHSH and LQKENI. The sample was peripheral blood, taken before any cancer treatment. The gene calls are TRBV18 and TRBJ2-1, with 10 bases matching TRBD2. This sequence originates from a male donor older than 55 with stage III lung adenocarcinoma. The CDR3: CASSPGLAQVSYNEQFF. In nucleotides, the CDR3 is TGTGCCAGCTCACCGGGACTAGCGCAAGTCTCCTACAATGAGCAGTTCTTC.